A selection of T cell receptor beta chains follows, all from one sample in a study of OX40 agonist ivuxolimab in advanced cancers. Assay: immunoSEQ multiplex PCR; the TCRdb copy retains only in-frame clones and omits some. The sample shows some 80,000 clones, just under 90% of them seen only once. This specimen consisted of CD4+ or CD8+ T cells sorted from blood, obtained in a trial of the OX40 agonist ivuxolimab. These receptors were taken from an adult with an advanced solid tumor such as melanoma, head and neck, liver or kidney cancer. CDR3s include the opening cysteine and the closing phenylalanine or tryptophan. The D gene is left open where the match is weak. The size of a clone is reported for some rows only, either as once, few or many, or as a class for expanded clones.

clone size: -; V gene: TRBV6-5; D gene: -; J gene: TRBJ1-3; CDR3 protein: CASSYSGSGNTIYF; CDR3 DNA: TGTGCCAGCAGTTACTCAGGATCTGGAAACACCATATATTTT
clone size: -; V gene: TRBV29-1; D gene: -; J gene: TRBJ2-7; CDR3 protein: CSVGLSYEQYF; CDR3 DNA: TGCAGCGTTGGACTCTCCTACGAGCAGTACTTC
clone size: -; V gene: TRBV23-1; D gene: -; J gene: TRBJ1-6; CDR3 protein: CASSQRGAYNSPLHF; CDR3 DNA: TGCGCCAGCAGTCAGAGGGGGGCCTATAATTCACCCCTCCACTTT
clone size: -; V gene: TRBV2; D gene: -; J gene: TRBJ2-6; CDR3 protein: CASSPDIAGANVLTF; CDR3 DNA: TGTGCCAGCAGCCCGGACATTGCTGGGGCCAACGTCCTGACTTTC
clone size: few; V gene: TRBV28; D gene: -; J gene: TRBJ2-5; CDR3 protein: CASSRSGAGYF; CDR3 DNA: TGTGCCAGCAGTAGGTCGGGGGCAGGGTACTTC
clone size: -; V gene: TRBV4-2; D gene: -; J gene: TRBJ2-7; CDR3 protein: CASSQTFGQSYEQYF; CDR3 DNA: TGTGCCAGCAGCCAGACTTTCGGGCAGTCCTACGAGCAGTACTTC
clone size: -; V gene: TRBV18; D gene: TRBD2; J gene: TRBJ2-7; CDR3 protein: CASRTSGNPYEQYF; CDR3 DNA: TGTGCCAGCCGCACTAGCGGGAATCCCTACGAGCAGTACTTC
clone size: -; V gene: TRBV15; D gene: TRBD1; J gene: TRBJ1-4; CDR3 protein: CATSRGQGGRNEKLFF; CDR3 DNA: TGTGCCACCAGCAGAGGACAGGGGGGCCGGAATGAAAAACTGTTTTTT
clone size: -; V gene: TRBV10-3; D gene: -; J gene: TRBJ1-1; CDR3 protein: CAISEQQNTEAFF; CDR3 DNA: TGTGCCATCAGTGAACAACAGAACACTGAAGCTTTCTTT
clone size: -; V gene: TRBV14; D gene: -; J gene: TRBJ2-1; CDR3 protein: CASSVDSGSYNEQFF; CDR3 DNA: TGTGCCAGCAGCGTAGACAGTGGCTCCTACAATGAGCAGTTCTTC
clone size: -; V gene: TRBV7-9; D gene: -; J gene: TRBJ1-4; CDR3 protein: CASSPGQYEKLFF; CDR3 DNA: TGTGCCAGCAGCCCTGGACAGTATGAAAAACTGTTTTTT
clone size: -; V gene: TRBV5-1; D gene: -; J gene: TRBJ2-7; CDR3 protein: CASRDLSAYEQYF; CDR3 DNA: TGCGCCAGCAGGGACCTTTCAGCCTACGAGCAGTACTTC
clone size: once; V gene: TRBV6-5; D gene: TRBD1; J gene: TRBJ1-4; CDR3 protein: CASSTGDRGGEKLFF; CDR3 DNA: TGTGCCAGCAGCACCGGGGACAGAGGAGGCGAAAAACTGTTTTTT
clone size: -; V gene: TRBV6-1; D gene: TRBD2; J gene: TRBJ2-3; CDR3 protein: CASLAGESTDTQYF; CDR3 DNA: TGTGCCAGCCTAGCGGGAGAGAGTACAGATACGCAGTATTTT
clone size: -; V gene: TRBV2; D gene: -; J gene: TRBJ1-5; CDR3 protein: CASSKGEGNQPQHF; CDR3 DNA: TGTGCCAGCAGCAAAGGGGAAGGCAATCAGCCCCAGCATTTT
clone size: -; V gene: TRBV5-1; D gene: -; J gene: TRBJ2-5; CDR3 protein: CASSPLPTLQETQYF; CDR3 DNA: TGCGCCAGCAGTCCCCTGCCAACGCTCCAAGAGACCCAGTACTTC
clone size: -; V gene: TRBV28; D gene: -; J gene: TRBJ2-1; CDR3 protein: CASSFGGHSYNEQFF; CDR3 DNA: TGTGCCAGCAGTTTCGGCGGGCACTCCTACAATGAGCAGTTCTTC
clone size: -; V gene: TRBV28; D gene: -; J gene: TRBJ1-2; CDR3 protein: CAVQGGDYGYTF; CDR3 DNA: TGTGCCGTCCAAGGAGGGGACTATGGCTACACCTTC
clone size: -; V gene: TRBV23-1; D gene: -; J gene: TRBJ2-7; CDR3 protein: CASSRLGAGKDEQYF; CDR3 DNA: TGCGCCAGCAGTCGCCTCGGCGCAGGGAAGGACGAGCAGTACTTC
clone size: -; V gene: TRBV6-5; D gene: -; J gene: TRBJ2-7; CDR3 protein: CAISVSYEQYF; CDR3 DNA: TGTGCCATCAGTGTTTCCTACGAGCAGTACTTC
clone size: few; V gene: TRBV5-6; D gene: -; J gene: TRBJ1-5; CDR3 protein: CASSPGVASNQPQHF; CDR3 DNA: TGTGCCAGCAGCCCTGGGGTGGCTAGCAATCAGCCCCAGCATTTT
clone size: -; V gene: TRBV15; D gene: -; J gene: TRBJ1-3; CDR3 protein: CATSPKRGDLSGGNTIYF; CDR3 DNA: TGTGCCACCAGCCCGAAACGGGGTGATCTCTCAGGGGGAAACACCATATATTTT
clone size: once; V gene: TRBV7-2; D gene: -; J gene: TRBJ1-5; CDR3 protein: CASSLARDQPQHF; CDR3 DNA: TGTGCCAGCAGCTTAGCCCGAGATCAGCCCCAGCATTTT
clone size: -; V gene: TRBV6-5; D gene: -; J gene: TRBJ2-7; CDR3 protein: CASTKRGSYEQYF; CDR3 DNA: TGTGCCAGCACCAAAAGGGGCTCCTACGAGCAGTACTTC
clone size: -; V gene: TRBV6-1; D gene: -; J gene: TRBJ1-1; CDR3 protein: CASSLQRHTEAFF; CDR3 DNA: TGTGCCAGCAGCCTACAACGGCACACTGAAGCTTTCTTT
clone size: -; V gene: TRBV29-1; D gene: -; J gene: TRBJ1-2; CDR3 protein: CSVPNRINYGYTF; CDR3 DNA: TGCAGCGTTCCAAACCGGATTAACTATGGCTACACCTTC
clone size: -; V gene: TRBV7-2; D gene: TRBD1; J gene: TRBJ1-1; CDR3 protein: CASSLQGAGVGMAFF; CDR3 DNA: TGTGCCAGCAGCTTACAGGGGGCCGGGGTCGGAATGGCTTTCTTT
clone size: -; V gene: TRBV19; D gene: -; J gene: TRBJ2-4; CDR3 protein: CASSMEVSIQYF; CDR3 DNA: TGTGCCAGTAGTATGGAAGTCAGCATTCAGTACTTC
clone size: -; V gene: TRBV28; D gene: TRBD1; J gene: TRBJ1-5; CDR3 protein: CASSSQPGPGGGPQHF; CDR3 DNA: TGTGCCAGCAGTTCACAACCGGGGCCAGGGGGGGGGCCCCAGCATTTT
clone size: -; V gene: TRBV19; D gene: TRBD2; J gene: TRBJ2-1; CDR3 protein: CASSIALAGGPGDNEQFF; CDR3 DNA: TGTGCCAGTAGTATAGCACTAGCGGGAGGCCCCGGGGACAATGAGCAGTTCTTC
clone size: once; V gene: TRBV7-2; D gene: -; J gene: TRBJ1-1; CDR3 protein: CASSLDPGESTEAFF; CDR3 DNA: TGTGCCAGCAGCTTAGATCCAGGGGAGAGCACTGAAGCTTTCTTT
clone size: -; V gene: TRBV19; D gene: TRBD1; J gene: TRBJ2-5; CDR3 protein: CASSAGGRMGETQYF; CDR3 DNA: TGTGCCAGTAGTGCAGGGGGCCGCATGGGAGAGACCCAGTACTTC
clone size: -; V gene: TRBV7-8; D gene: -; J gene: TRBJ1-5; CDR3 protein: CASSPKGDRYQPQHF; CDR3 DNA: TGTGCCAGCAGCCCAAAAGGGGACCGGTATCAGCCCCAGCATTTT
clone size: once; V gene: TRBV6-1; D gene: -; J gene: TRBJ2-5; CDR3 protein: CASGTGETQYF; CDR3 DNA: TGTGCCAGCGGCACAGGAGAGACCCAGTACTTC
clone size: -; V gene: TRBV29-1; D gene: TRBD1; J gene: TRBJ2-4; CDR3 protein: CSVEGQGENIQYF; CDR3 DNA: TGCAGCGTTGAAGGGCAGGGGGAAAACATTCAGTACTTC
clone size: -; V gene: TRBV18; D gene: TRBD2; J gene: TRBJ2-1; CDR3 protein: CASSPRAAGGHNEQFF; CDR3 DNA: TGTGCCAGCTCACCACGGGCAGCGGGGGGTCACAATGAGCAGTTCTTC
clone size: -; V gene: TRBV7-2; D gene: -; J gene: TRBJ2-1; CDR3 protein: CASSSGISSYNEQFF; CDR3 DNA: TGTGCCAGCAGCTCGGGTATTAGCTCCTACAATGAGCAGTTCTTC
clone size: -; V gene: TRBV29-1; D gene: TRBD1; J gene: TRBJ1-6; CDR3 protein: CSVGDRVNSPLHF; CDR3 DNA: TGCAGCGTTGGGGACAGGGTTAATTCACCCCTCCACTTT
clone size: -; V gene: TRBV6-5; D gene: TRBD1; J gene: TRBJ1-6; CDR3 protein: CASSYSWTGINSPLHF; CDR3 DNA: TGTGCCAGCAGTTACTCATGGACAGGGATTAATTCACCCCTCCACTTT
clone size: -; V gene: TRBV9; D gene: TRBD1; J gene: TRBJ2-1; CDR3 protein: CASSAQGQGRKQFF; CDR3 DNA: TGTGCCAGCAGCGCCCAGGGACAGGGTAGGAAGCAGTTCTTC
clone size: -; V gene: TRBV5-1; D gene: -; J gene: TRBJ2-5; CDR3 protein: CASSLAGNQETQYF; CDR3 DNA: TGCGCCAGCAGCTTGGCCGGAAACCAAGAGACCCAGTACTTC
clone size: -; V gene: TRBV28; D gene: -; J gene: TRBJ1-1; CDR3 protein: CASSLWRARGGMNTEAFF; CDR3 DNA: TGTGCCAGCAGTTTATGGCGGGCCAGGGGAGGTATGAACACTGAAGCTTTCTTT